A single sample is the source of the 12 T cell receptor beta chains below, sequenced in a study of blood T cells in healthy people across ages. Primed by a sample-barcoded 5' primer and a J-beta primer mix, a second PCR proceeded for roughly 6 to 12 cycles. TCRdb ran MiXCR on the 5' RACE reads and lists one entry per CDR3 protein. The table includes over 950,000 distinct CDR3 sequences, 51% detected once. Input material: blood. These receptors were taken from a woman aged 60 to 75 in good health.

V gene TRBV7-2 combines with J gene TRBJ2-1; 7 nucleotides line up with TRBD1. The CDR3 has 12 residues. Germline values: CDR1 SGHTA, CDR2 FQGNSA. With 5 bases clipped from V and 9 bases from J, the junction kept 4 bases outside the gene matches. The CDR3 DNA follows: TGTGCCAGCAGCCCGACAGGGATTGAGCAGTTCTTC. Translated, it gives CASSPTGIEQFF.

The chain links TRBV29-1 to TRBJ2-7; 10 bases line up with TRBD1. The CDR3 extends over 12 amino acids. Germline V gene data show CDR1 as SQVTM and CDR2 as ANQGSEA. Trimming cost V 6 bases and J 6 bases; bases outside gene matches: 5. The CDR3 reads CSVATGGREQYF. The CDR3 DNA is TGCAGCGTGGCGACAGGGGGCCGCGAGCAGTACTTC.

The chain is built from TRBV27 and TRBJ2-1; D possibly corresponds to TRBD1 (7 bases). V lost 10 bases and J lost 15, with 31 bases in between. This CDR3 has 15 amino acids. From germline, CDR1 is MNHEY and CDR2 SMNVEV (reference sequence). In DNA, the CDR3 is TGTGCCAAAGTGCCGGGACAGTATTTTGCGGGATTACGGTTCTTC. Protein product: CAKVPGQYFAGLRFF.

Turning to this clonotype: Compared with germline, one end of the junction differs, possibly owing to a read error. The genes are TRBV6-5 and TRBJ1-2; possibly TRBD1 for D (6 bases). CDR3 length equals 14 residues. Germline V gene data show CDR1 as MNHEY and CDR2 as SVGAGI. The CDR3 coding sequence is TGTGCCAGCAATACAGGGAAAGCTAACTATGGCTACGCCTTC. Protein sequence: CASNTGKANYGYAF.

This clonotype came up a few times. This rearrangement joins TRBV3-1 to TRBJ1-2; no definite D call. Deletions cut 1 base from V and 5 bases from J, with 8 bases between. Germline loops: CDR1 LGHDT, CDR2 YNNKEL (reference sequence). There are 13 residues in the CDR3. Written as DNA, the CDR3 is TGTGCCAGCAGCCAAGTTGGGGAGTATGGCTACACCTTC. Translating it yields CASSQVGEYGYTF.

This clonotype was counted a few times. For the CDR3, the DNA is TGCAGTGCTAGTGTTCTCTTTAACTCACCCCTCCACTTT. Amino acids: CSASVLFNSPLHF. The chain joins TRBV20-1 to TRBJ1-6; D ambiguous. V lost 3 bases, J lost 10 bases, and 13 bases lay in between. Germline loops: CDR1 DFQATT, CDR2 SNEGSKA (reference sequence). The CDR3 is 13 residues long.

V is TRBV12-3 or TRBV12-4 and J is TRBJ1-2; 8 bases map to TRBD1. V was pared by 7 bases and J by 13 bases, with 11 bases of the junction left unmatched. CDR3 length: 12 residues. The CDR3 DNA reads as TGTGCCAGCACCCGGGACAGGTGTTTTTCCACCTTC. Translated, it gives CASTRDRCFSTF.

The chain joins TRBV6-5 to TRBJ2-1; 12 bases line up with TRBD2. Germline loops: CDR1 MNHEY, CDR2 SVGAGI. The CDR3 is made up of 15 amino acids. V shed 6 bases and J 4 bases; nucleotides not matched to a gene: 4. The CDR3 nucleotides are TGTGCCAGCAGAGTCGGACTAGCGGGATACAATGAGCAGTTCTTC. Translation gives CASRVGLAGYNEQFF.

The rearrangement links TRBV5-8 to TRBJ2-7; D possibly corresponds to TRBD2 (6 bases). CDR3 size: 14 residues. V lost 1 base and J lost 7, with 15 bases in between. Germline V gene data show CDR1 as SGHTS and CDR2 as YDEGEE. CDR3 coding DNA: TGTGCCAGCAGCTTGACCCGGGGGTACAATGAGCAGTACTTC. It is translated as CASSLTRGYNEQYF.

Here the CDR3 reads CASTLRSTTSTDTQYF. As DNA, the CDR3 is TGTGCCAGCACCCTGAGGAGCACGACTAGCACAGATACGCAGTATTTT. The gene calls are TRBV7-8 and TRBJ2-3, with D unclear. CDR1 SGHVS and CDR2 FQNEAQ come from the germline V gene. V was clipped by 7 bases and J by 0 bases, with 17 bases between them. The CDR3 covers 16 residues. Together with reference TRBV7-8 and TRBJ2-3, the CDR3 gives the full variable domain: GAGVSQSPRYKVAKRGQDVALRCDPISGHVSLFWYQQALGQGPEFLTYFQNEAQLDKSGLPSDRFFAERPEGSVSTLKIQRTQQEDSAVYLCASTLRSTTSTDTQYFGPGTRLTVL.

V is TRBV3-1 and J is TRBJ2-5, with D possibly being TRBD2 (6 bases). The DNA end is a closer match to TRBJ2-7, so the J assignment may be wrong. The CDR3 has 15 residues. In germline, CDR1 is LGHDT, CDR2 YNNKEL (reference sequence). The CDR3 nucleotides are TGTGCCAGCAGCCCCTGGGGTAGCGGAGACTACGAGCAGTACTTC. The encoded protein is CASSPWGSGDYEQYF.

The chain employs TRBV11-2 and TRBJ2-5; 8 positions match TRBD2. J gave up 1 base and V 5 bases, and 9 bases lay outside the gene matches. This CDR3 has 16 residues. Germline V gene lookup returns CDR1 SGHAT and CDR2 FQNNGV. The chain's CDR3 is CASSPLTGGFQETQYF. Written as DNA, the CDR3 is TGTGCCAGCAGCCCTCTGACGGGAGGGTTCCAAGAGACCCAGTACTTC. Together with reference TRBV11-2 and TRBJ2-5, the CDR3 gives the full variable domain: EAGVAQSPRYKIIEKRQSVAFWCNPISGHATLYWYQQILGQGPKLLIQFQNNGVVDDSQLPKDRFSAERLKGVDSTLKIQPAKLEDSAVYLCASSPLTGGFQETQYFGPGTRLLVL.